A selection of T cell receptor beta chains follows, all from one sample in a study of blood T cell repertoires in COVID-19. Data came from immunoSEQ multiplex PCR; TCRdb stores just in-frame clones and leaves some out. The data hold around 340,000 clones, with 88% observed a single time. Sequencing was performed on PBMCs or T cells enriched from blood (not recorded which). These receptors originate from a woman aged 25 to 39 who had been exposed to COVID-19. CDR3s include the opening cysteine and the closing phenylalanine or tryptophan. A D gene is named only where the DNA matches it firmly. Where a row states a size, it is once, few, many or the class of an expanded clone; other rows omit it.

J gene,D gene,clone size,V gene,CDR3 DNA,CDR3 protein
TRBJ2-1,TRBD1,once,TRBV3-1/TRBV3-2,TGTGCCAGCAGCCGGACAGGGATGGGGAACAATGAGCAGTTCTTC,CASSRTGMGNNEQFF
TRBJ1-2,TRBD1,.,TRBV15,TGTGCCACCAGCAGAGATTTAGGGACAGGGTATGGCTACACCTTC,CATSRDLGTGYGYTF
TRBJ1-2,.,.,TRBV9,TGTGCCAGCAGCGTAGTGGCGGAGCAGGGATATGGCTACACCTTC,CASSVVAEQGYGYTF
TRBJ1-2,TRBD1,.,TRBV7-9,TGTGCCAGCAGCGCAAAACAGGGGGCAGGGGGCTACACCTTC,CASSAKQGAGGYTF
TRBJ2-7,TRBD2,.,TRBV28,TGTGCCAGCAGACTTATGGGGGGGTCCGGGACCTACGAGCAGTACTTC,CASRLMGGSGTYEQYF
TRBJ2-3,TRBD2,.,TRBV25-1,TGTGCCAGCAGTGAACCGTGGACTAGCGGGAGGACCACAGATACGCAGTATTTT,CASSEPWTSGRTTDTQYF
TRBJ2-7,.,few,TRBV6-1,TGTGCCAGCAGTGAAGGGGGGGGACAAATCTACGAGCAGTACTTC,CASSEGGGQIYEQYF
TRBJ1-5,.,few,TRBV9,TGTGCCAGCAGCCCATTCACAGGGCTGAATCAGCCCCAGCATTTT,CASSPFTGLNQPQHF
TRBJ2-3,TRBD2,once,TRBV6-1,TGTGCCAGCAGTGAAGCGCCATGGGGCGGGAGAGGGGGCACAGATACGCAGTATTTT,CASSEAPWGGRGGTDTQYF
TRBJ1-4,TRBD1,.,TRBV4-2,TGTGCCAGCAGCCAAGATGGGACAGGGGGCGTTTGGGGGAATGAAAAACTGTTTTTT,CASSQDGTGGVWGNEKLFF
TRBJ1-3,.,.,TRBV6-5,TGTGCCAGCAGTTACGGGATAGGGACTCCGGGAAACACCATATATTTT,CASSYGIGTPGNTIYF
TRBJ1-3,TRBD1,.,TRBV29-1,TGCAGCGTTGTTATGACAGGGACTTTTATAGGGGACACCATATATTTT,CSVVMTGTFIGDTIYF
TRBJ1-5,TRBD1,.,TRBV18,TGTGCCAGCTCACCACGGGCAGGGGGCAGCAATCAGCCCCAGCATTTT,CASSPRAGGSNQPQHF
TRBJ2-3,TRBD1,.,TRBV10-1,TGCGCCAGCAGTGAAGGGGGCGCCACAGATACGCAGTATTTT,CASSEGGATDTQYF
TRBJ1-1,TRBD1,.,TRBV19,TGTGCCAGTAGTAAAGGGACAGGGAGCACTGAAGCTTTCTTT,CASSKGTGSTEAFF
TRBJ2-1,TRBD2,few,TRBV9,TGTGCCAGCAGCGCTGGACTAGCGGGAGGCCCCGTTCCCTACAATGAGCAGTTCTTC,CASSAGLAGGPVPYNEQFF